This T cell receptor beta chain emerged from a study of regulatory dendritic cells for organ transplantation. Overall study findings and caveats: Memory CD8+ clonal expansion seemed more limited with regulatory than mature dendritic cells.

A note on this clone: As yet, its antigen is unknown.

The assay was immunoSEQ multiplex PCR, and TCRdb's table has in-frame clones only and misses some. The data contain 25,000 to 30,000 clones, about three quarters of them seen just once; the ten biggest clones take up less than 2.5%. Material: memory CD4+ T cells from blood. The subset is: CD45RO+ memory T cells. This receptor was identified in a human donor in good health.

This chain's CDR3 is CASSEAEAGGGTGELFF. The CDR3 DNA reads as TGCGCCAGCAGTGAAGCAGAAGCGGGAGGAGGGACCGGGGAGCTGTTTTTT. This chain links TRBV10-1 with TRBJ2-2, with 9 bases identical to TRBD2. The junction had 10 bases not matched to a gene; V was cut back by 3 bases and J by 5 bases. Germline V lookup: CDR1 WNHNN, CDR2 SYGVQD (reference sequence). The CDR3 loop spans 17 amino acids.